Below, 17 T cell receptor beta chains from the same sample are listed, as sequenced in a study of metastatic and nonmetastatic thyroid tumors. Every patient underwent thyroid surgery untreated. TCRdb called clones again from the PCR reads with MiXCR. The data show some 41,000 clones, about 14% seen once. Sequenced material: blood. The receptors were gathered from a female donor with papillary thyroid cancer or a benign thyroid nodule (not recorded which). Some clones in this sample may be carry-over from other donors' samples.

This clone has ten or more counts. This chain connects TRBV2 to TRBJ2-5; weak D call: TRBD2 (5 bases). V was cut by 7 bases and J by 2 bases, with 17 bases left in between. The CDR3 length is 15 residues. Germline-derived CDR1 and CDR2 are SNHLY and FYNNEI. The CDR3 protein is CASTGAEILQETQYF. Here the CDR3 DNA reads TGTGCCAGCACCGGAGCGGAGATTCTACAAGAGACCCAGTACTTC.

Ten or more counts support this clone. The chain uses TRBV6-4 and TRBJ2-2; D not resolved. This CDR3 spans 13 amino acids. Trimming left V 1 base short and J 4 bases short, with 4 bases between. In germline, CDR1 is MRHNA, CDR2 SNTAGT. CDR3 amino acids: CASSDYGTGELFF. The CDR3 nucleotides are TGTGCCAGCAGTGACTACGGCACCGGGGAGCTGTTTTTT.

The sample holds many counts of this clone. V is TRBV28 and J is TRBJ2-5, with 7 bases fitting TRBD2. Germline trimming cut 8 bases from V and 2 bases from J; bases unmatched to any gene: 11. The CDR3 consists of 15 residues. In germline, CDR1 is MDHEN, CDR2 SYDVKM. CDR3 sequence (DNA): TGTGCCAGCCCCTCGGAGGCGGGAGCACAAGAGACCCAGTACTTC. Translation: CASPSEAGAQETQYF.

In its sample, this clone was seen a few times. This may be a read error: a much more frequent sequence differs by one nucleotide. Other DNA sequences in this specimen translate into the identical CDR3. This chain connects TRBV9 to TRBJ2-1; no clear D gene. CDR1 and CDR2 (germline): SGDLS, YYNGEE. The CDR3 is 16 residues long. CDR3 region: CASSPRSSGINNEQFF. CDR3 coding DNA: TGTGCCAGCAGCCCGCGTTCGAGTGGGATCAACAACGAGCAGTTCTTC.

This clone was found a few times. The germline gene is not matched at one end of the junction; a read error may be the cause. The CDR3, as DNA: TGTGCCAGCAGTCAAGCTACAGGGATCGGAGGCACAGATACGCAGTATTTT. The encoded protein is CASSQATGIGGTDTQYF. The chain recombines TRBV6-1 with TRBJ2-3; D may be TRBD1 (6 bases). The CDR3 runs 17 residues. Looked up from germline, CDR1 is MNHNS and CDR2 is SASEGT.

This clone was found many times. The CDR3 DNA follows: TGTGCCATCCCAGAAGACTATGGCTACACCTTC. Translated, it gives CAIPEDYGYTF. The chain joins TRBV28 to TRBJ1-2, with no clear D. Germline values: CDR1 MDHEN, CDR2 SYDVKM. V lost 10 bases and J lost 3, with 9 bases in between. The length of the CDR3 is 11 residues.

This clone was seen repeatedly, ten times or more. The rearrangement uses TRBV6-5 and TRBJ1-3; no definite D call. Germline V gene data show CDR1 as MNHEY and CDR2 as SVGAGI. The CDR3 spans 17 residues. V lost 0 bases to trimming and J lost 4 bases, with 16 bases between them. CDR3 residues: CASSYSVQQLGGNTIYF. The CDR3 DNA is TGTGCCAGCAGTTACTCCGTACAGCAGTTGGGGGGAAACACCATATATTTT.

This clone appeared a few times. The chain recombines TRBV3-1 with TRBJ1-4, with D tentatively TRBD1 (5 bases). The V gene lost 8 bases and the J gene lost 8 bases, with 18 bases spanning the gap. The CDR3 consists of 14 residues. Germline-derived CDR1 and CDR2 are LGHDT and YNNKEL (reference sequence). Here the CDR3 DNA reads TGTGCCAGCGGCACCGGGACGGACGGGGAAAAACTGTTTTTT. Its protein product is CASGTGTDGEKLFF.

By share, this clone ranks as medium-sized. The V gene is TRBV28, the J gene TRBJ2-1, with 9 bases lining up with TRBD2. Germline V lookup: CDR1 MDHEN, CDR2 SYDVKM. Trimming removed 3 bases from V and 4 bases from J; junction bases left unmatched: 4. This CDR3 has 15 residues. CDR3 sequence (DNA): TGTGCCAGCAGTTTGCGGCGGGAGGGTTACAATGAGCAGTTCTTC. Its protein is CASSLRREGYNEQFF.

On this clone itself: A much larger clone lies one base from this, so it may be a read error. Given the absence of the conserved phenylalanine or tryptophan at the CDR3 end, a read error is likely. This chain uses TRBV3-1 with TRBJ1-4; tentatively, D is TRBD1 (5 bases). This CDR3 spans 14 amino acids. Between the trimmed V and J ends, which lost 0 bases and 13 bases, there was a span of 15 bases. From germline, CDR1 is LGHDT and CDR2 YNNKEL (reference sequence). The CDR3 nucleotides read TGTGCCAGCAGCCAAGAGTTAGGGTTTAGGGGACTGTTTTAT. This encodes CASSQELGFRGLFY.

This clone was counted at least ten times. The chain couples TRBV7-8 to TRBJ2-2; D call uncertain. V gave up 2 bases and J gave up 2 bases, with 12 bases separating them. CDR3 length: 16 residues. In germline, CDR1 is SGHVS, CDR2 FQNEAQ. The CDR3: CASSLKFGGNTGELFF. CDR3 DNA: TGTGCCAGCAGCTTAAAATTCGGCGGCAACACCGGGGAGCTGTTTTTT.

This chain joins TRBV6-1 and TRBJ2-7; 9 positions match TRBD2. V gave up 6 bases and J gave up 6 bases; unmatched junction bases: 9. The germline gives CDR1 MNHNS, CDR2 SASEGT. The length of the CDR3 is 14 residues. CDR3 amino acids: CASRRASGILEQYF. In DNA, the CDR3 is TGTGCCAGCAGAAGAGCTAGCGGGATACTCGAGCAGTACTTC.

This clone showed up many times. This chain joins TRBV2 and TRBJ2-5; no firm D call. Trimming pared 6 bases from V and 5 bases from J, leaving 22 bases between. The germline gives CDR1 SNHLY, CDR2 FYNNEI. This CDR3 has 16 residues. CDR3 loop: CASRVGSAVQGETQYF. The CDR3, as DNA: TGTGCCAGCAGAGTCGGGTCCGCGGTCCAAGGGGAGACCCAGTACTTC.

About this clone itself: In this CDR3 the conserved last residue, phenylalanine or tryptophan, is missing, so a read error is likely. CDR3 bases: TGCAGTGCTAGGTTTAGCCTCCCCTATGGCTACACCCTC. Protein product: CSARFSLPYGYTL. This chain links TRBV20-1 with TRBJ1-2; D unclear. Between the trimmed V and J ends, which lost 3 bases and 4 bases, there was a span of 12 bases. The length of the CDR3 is 13 residues. Germline V CDR1 and CDR2: DFQATT, SNEGSKA (reference sequence).

Sample share makes this clone medium-sized. This rearrangement joins TRBV6-5 to TRBJ2-7; D ambiguous. Trimming stripped 2 bases from V and 5 bases from J, with 7 bases between. This CDR3 spans 12 amino acids. Germline CDR1 MNHEY, CDR2 SVGAGI. For the CDR3, the DNA is TGTGCCAGCAGTTACAGTAAGAACGAGCAGTACTTC. Its protein is CASSYSKNEQYF.

The table lists this clone with many counts. The J gene is TRBJ2-1, the V gene TRBV19, with D possibly matching TRBD1 (6 bases). This CDR3 region has 14 residues. Between the trimmed V and J ends, which lost 4 bases and 8 bases, there was a span of 15 bases. Germline-derived CDR1 and CDR2 are LNHDA and SQIVND (reference sequence). In nucleotides, the CDR3 is TGTGCCAGTAGTACCCAGACACAGGGCTATGAGCAGTTCTTC. It yields the protein CASSTQTQGYEQFF.

The V call is TRBV20-1, the J call TRBJ1-1, with D maybe TRBD1 (6 bases). Deletions cut 5 bases from V and 2 bases from J, with 18 bases between. CDR1 is DFQATT and CDR2 is SNEGSKA in the germline V gene (reference sequence). This CDR3 is 15 amino acids long. The CDR3 reads CSAAGRGGVNTEAFF. CDR3 DNA: TGCAGTGCTGCGGGCAGGGGTGGTGTAAACACTGAAGCTTTCTTT.